This TCR beta chain originates from a study of blood T cells in healthy people across ages. Trimming removed 5 bases at V and 2 bases at J, with 11 bases between. This CDR3 spans 14 amino acids. Germline V lookup: CDR1 SGHTA, CDR2 FQGNSA. A second about 6 to 12 cycle PCR used barcoded and J-beta primers. The yield of each sample was at least 2.5 million CDR3-containing paired-end reads. TCRdb re-derived calls from the 5' RACE reads in MiXCR, one entry per CDR3 protein. The sample has hundreds of thousands of distinct CDR3 sequences; around two fifths are singletons. Notes on the study in general: Per million T cells, the diversity of TCR beta decreased roughly linearly as age advanced.

Regarding this clonotype: Antigen: not known.

The receptor comes from a man aged 80 or over in good health. This chain uses TRBV7-2 with TRBJ2-3; D possibly corresponds to TRBD2 (6 bases). The sample comprised blood. As DNA, the CDR3 is TGTGCCAGCAGCGTAAGGACTAACACAGATACGCAGTATTTT. Its translation: CASSVRTNTDTQYF.